This passage covers 29 T cell receptor beta chains from one sample sequenced in a study of T cell responses to AZD1222 COVID-19 vaccine. Assay: immunoSEQ multiplex PCR; the TCRdb copy retains only in-frame clones and omits some. The sample holds about 150,000 clones, roughly nine tenths seen once. Sequenced material: peripheral blood, taken on day 0 of MenACWY control vaccination. These TCRs come from an adult in good health.

This clone turned up a few times. The V and J genes are TRBV30 and TRBJ2-1; D is uncertain. Trimming left V 0 bases short and J 6 bases short, with 0 bases between. Germline V gene sequence: CDR1 GTSNPN, CDR2 SVGIG (reference sequence). CDR3 length: 10 residues. CDR3 coding DNA: TGTGCCTGGAGTGTCAATGAGCAGTTCTTC. Its protein is CAWSVNEQFF.

This chain joins TRBV12-5 and TRBJ2-2; D uncertain. V was pared by 0 bases and J by 3 bases, with 14 bases between. The CDR3 loop spans 17 amino acids. Germline V gene data show CDR1 as LGHNT and CDR2 as FRNRAP. Here the CDR3 reads CASGLVQSRYDTGELFF. Written as DNA, the CDR3 is TGTGCTAGTGGTTTGGTACAGTCCAGGTACGACACCGGGGAGCTGTTTTTT.

The rearrangement uses TRBV5-1 and TRBJ2-1; D is perhaps TRBD1 (6 bases). Looked up from germline, CDR1 is SGHRS and CDR2 is YFSETQ. The CDR3 covers 15 residues. Trimming pared 0 bases from V and 8 bases from J, leaving 15 bases between. The CDR3 region is CASSLEGYRVDEQFF. CDR3 nucleotides: TGCGCCAGCAGCTTGGAAGGGTACAGGGTCGATGAGCAGTTCTTC. The variable domain in full, with the rest retrieved from reference TRBV5-1 and TRBJ2-1, is KAGVTQTPRYLIKTRGQQVTLSCSPISGHRSVSWYQQTPGQGLQFLFEYFSETQRNKGNFPGRFSGRQFSNSRSEMNVSTLELGDSALYLCASSLEGYRVDEQFFGPGTRLTVL.

The CDR3 DNA follows: TGTGCCAGCAGCTGGGGAGAGACTACGGGCGGGGAGCTGTTTTTT. Its protein product is CASSWGETTGGELFF. This chain uses TRBV5-4 with TRBJ2-2; possible D gene TRBD2, 5 bases. There are 15 residues in the CDR3. V shed 3 bases and J shed 7 bases, with 16 bases lying between them. Per germline, CDR1 SGHNT and CDR2 YYREEE (reference sequence).

This chain uses TRBV5-1 with TRBJ2-2; TRBD2 matches at 11 bases. Germline trimming cut 4 bases from V and 6 bases from J; bases unmatched to any gene: 5. The germline gives CDR1 SGHRS, CDR2 YFSETQ. This CDR3 is 15 amino acids long. This chain's CDR3 is CASSVLAGVAGELFF. The CDR3 bases are TGCGCCAGCAGCGTACTAGCGGGAGTGGCCGGGGAGCTGTTTTTT.

This sequence joins TRBV5-1 and TRBJ2-7, with D perhaps matching TRBD1 (8 bases). V gave up 0 bases and J gave up 6 bases, with 13 bases separating them. Germline V gene sequence: CDR1 SGHRS, CDR2 YFSETQ. This CDR3 spans 14 amino acids. The CDR3 loop is CASSLANRGGEQYF. CDR3 coding DNA: TGCGCCAGCAGCTTGGCCAACAGGGGGGGCGAGCAGTACTTC.

The chain links TRBV12-3 or TRBV12-4 to TRBJ1-5; D uncertain. Trimming removed 3 bases from V and 5 bases from J, with 8 bases in between. The CDR3 totals 13 residues. The CDR3: CASSFGEDQPQHF. The CDR3 nucleotides read TGTGCCAGCAGTTTTGGAGAGGATCAGCCCCAGCATTTT.

This sequence joins TRBV7-9 and TRBJ1-4; D is undetermined. The germline V gene has CDR1 SEHNR and CDR2 FQNEAQ (reference sequence). The CDR3 runs to 13 residues. Trimming removed 5 bases at V and 7 bases at J, with 11 bases between. The CDR3 here is CASSPRVREKLFF. The CDR3 DNA follows: TGTGCCAGCAGCCCACGGGTCCGTGAAAAACTGTTTTTT.

This chain joins TRBV19 and TRBJ2-5; 13 positions match TRBD2. Germline V gene lookup returns CDR1 LNHDA and CDR2 SQIVND (reference sequence). The length of the CDR3 is 13 residues. V trimming: 9 bases; J trimming: 7 bases; junction bases outside the gene matches: 5. The DNA of the CDR3 is TGTGCCAGCCGACTAGCGGGGGGTTCGACCCAGTACTTC. Encoded protein: CASRLAGGSTQYF.

This sequence joins TRBV16 and TRBJ2-3; D is uncertain. Germline lookup yields CDR1 KGHSY and CDR2 FQNENV. The CDR3 covers 14 residues. The ends were cut back, 4 bases at V and 1 base at J, with 9 bases in the middle. The CDR3 here is CASSPGVGTDTQYF. For the CDR3, the DNA is TGTGCCAGCAGCCCGGGTGTTGGCACAGATACGCAGTATTTT.

This clone appeared a single time. V is TRBV7-6 and J is TRBJ1-5, with D perhaps matching TRBD1 (6 bases). Germline-derived CDR1 and CDR2 are SGHVS and FNYEAQ. The CDR3 is made up of 16 amino acids. The germline V and J ends were trimmed by 2 bases and 0 bases, with 11 bases remaining between them. The DNA for the CDR3 is TGTGCCAGCAGCTTAATCCGGACAGATAGCAATCAGCCCCAGCATTTT. Encoded protein: CASSLIRTDSNQPQHF.

V and J are TRBV10-3 and TRBJ2-7, with D perhaps TRBD1 or TRBD2 (5 bases each). V lost 4 bases, J lost 7 bases, and 17 bases lay in between. CDR1 and CDR2 from the germline V gene are ENHRY and SYGVKD. This CDR3 comprises 14 residues. The CDR3 loop is CAISVLRDGQEQYF. The CDR3, as DNA: TGTGCCATCAGTGTACTCCGGGACGGCCAAGAGCAGTACTTC.

The CDR3 protein is CAWSSGDLPIHGYTF. The CDR3 DNA follows: TGTGCCTGGTCTTCCGGGGACCTCCCAATTCATGGCTACACCTTC. The rearrangement uses TRBV30 and TRBJ1-2; the D gene is possibly TRBD1 (5 bases). The CDR3 runs to 15 residues. The V gene lost 5 bases and the J gene lost 6 bases, with 22 bases spanning the gap. The germline V gene encodes CDR1 GTSNPN and CDR2 SVGIG (reference sequence). Full variable domain (remainder filled in from reference TRBV30 and TRBJ1-2): SQTIHQWPATLVQPVGSPLSLECTVEGTSNPNLYWYRQAAGRGLQLLFYSVGIGQISSEVPQNLSASRPQDRQFILSSKKLLLSDSGFYLCAWSSGDLPIHGYTFGSGTRLTVV.

V usage is TRBV27 and J usage is TRBJ2-2, with a tentative D call TRBD2 (5 bases). The CDR3 is 14 amino acids. Germline-derived CDR1 and CDR2 are MNHEY and SMNVEV (reference sequence). V was trimmed by 3 bases and J by 7 bases, leaving 12 bases between them. CDR3 in DNA: TGTGCCAGCAGTTTTTATGGGAGAGGCGGGGAGCTGTTTTTT. Protein product: CASSFYGRGGELFF.

The CDR3 reads CASSRTDSIEQYV. The CDR3 coding sequence is TGTGCCAGCAGCCGGACAGACTCTATCGAGCAGTACGTC. This rearrangement joins TRBV6-6 to TRBJ2-7; possibly TRBD1 for D (6 bases). V was pared by 6 bases and J by 6 bases, with 15 bases between. CDR1 and CDR2 (germline): MNHNY, SVGAGI (reference sequence). This CDR3 region has 13 residues.

This clone was observed once. V usage is TRBV5-1 and J usage is TRBJ1-2, with unresolved D. CDR1 is SGHRS and CDR2 is YFSETQ in the germline V gene. The CDR3 contains 13 residues. The V end lost 0 bases, the J end lost 8 bases, and 11 bases lay between the germline ends. In DNA form, the CDR3 reads TGCGCCAGCAGCTTGGGAGGCGGATGGGGCTACACCTTC. Protein sequence: CASSLGGGWGYTF.

The CDR3 here is CASSEFYRRGELFF. CDR3 sequence (DNA): TGTGCCAGCAGTGAATTCTACCGTCGTGGGGAGCTGTTTTTT. The chain has TRBV6-1 and TRBJ2-2; D is ambiguous. Germline-derived CDR1 and CDR2 are MNHNS and SASEGT. The CDR3 is 14 amino acids. With 2 bases removed from V and 8 bases from J, the gap between germline ends came to 12 bases.

This chain uses TRBV19 with TRBJ1-2, with a possible D match to TRBD1 (5 bases). The V gene lost 3 bases and the J gene lost 8 bases, with 7 bases spanning the gap. There are 11 residues in the CDR3. From germline, CDR1 is LNHDA and CDR2 SQIVND (reference sequence). In DNA form, the CDR3 reads TGTGCCAGTAGTATGGGGGAAGGCTACACCTTC. Translation: CASSMGEGYTF.

The V gene is TRBV6-5, the J gene TRBJ2-5, with D possibly matching TRBD1 (5 bases). Germline CDR1 is MNHEY and CDR2 is SVGAGI. V shed 0 bases and J shed 5 bases, with 7 bases lying between them. The CDR3 sequence is 13 residues long. CDR3 sequence (DNA): TGTGCCAGCAGTTACTCAGGGGTGGAGACCCAGTACTTC. Its protein is CASSYSGVETQYF.

The rearrangement uses TRBV28 and TRBJ1-2, with 9 bases matching TRBD1. Germline loops: CDR1 MDHEN, CDR2 SYDVKM. The CDR3 sequence is 14 residues long. V was pared by 8 bases and J by 7 bases, with 11 bases of the junction left unmatched. The CDR3 bases are TGTGCCAGCCGATCCTTTGGACAGGGGCCTGGCTACACCTTC. Its protein product is CASRSFGQGPGYTF.

The chain combines TRBV2 with TRBJ1-4, with 8 nucleotides matching TRBD1. The CDR3 sequence is 15 residues long. J gave up 4 bases and V 4 bases, and 5 bases lay outside the gene matches. CDR1 and CDR2 from the germline V gene are SNHLY and FYNNEI. This CDR3 reads CASSGQGAVNEKLFF. CDR3 nucleotide sequence: TGTGCCAGCAGTGGCCAGGGGGCCGTTAATGAAAAACTGTTTTTT.

This chain connects TRBV5-1 to TRBJ1-1, with TRBD1 as a possible D gene (5 bases). The V gene's germline CDR1 is SGHRS and CDR2 YFSETQ. The CDR3 extends over 14 amino acids. Trimming shortened V by 1 base and J by 2 bases, and 9 bases separated the two germline ends. CDR3 nucleotide sequence: TGCGCCAGCAGCTTGTACGGGGACAACACTGAAGCTTTCTTT. Translating gives CASSLYGDNTEAFF.

Only one count was recorded for this clone. The chain uses TRBV5-4 and TRBJ2-1; 8 nucleotides match TRBD1. There are 14 residues in the CDR3. V lost 9 bases to trimming and J lost 2 bases; unmatched junction nucleotides: 7. Germline CDR1 SGHNT, CDR2 YYREEE (reference sequence). CDR3 in amino acids: CATSQGGAYNEQFF. CDR3 sequence (DNA): TGTGCCACCTCACAGGGGGGCGCCTACAATGAGCAGTTCTTC.

This clone has a handful of counts. The chain joins TRBV5-1 to TRBJ2-7; no clear D. Germline CDR1 and CDR2: SGHRS and YFSETQ. Between the trimmed V and J ends, which lost 0 bases and 3 bases, there was a span of 1 base. The length of the CDR3 is 11 residues. CDR3 in amino acids: CASSLGYEQYF. DNA of the CDR3: TGCGCCAGCAGCTTGGGCTACGAGCAGTACTTC.

The V gene is TRBV5-4, the J gene TRBJ2-1; TRBD2 matches 13 bases. V was pared by 3 bases and J by 10 bases, with 7 bases of the junction left unmatched. The length of the CDR3 is 15 residues. Germline loops: CDR1 SGHNT, CDR2 YYREEE (reference sequence). Written as DNA, the CDR3 is TGTGCCAGCAGCTCTGGGACTAGCGGGACGGGAGAGCAGTTCTTC. Amino acids: CASSSGTSGTGEQFF.

V gene TRBV5-1 combines with J gene TRBJ1-6; unclear D gene. The CDR3 sequence is 15 residues long. Germline lookup yields CDR1 SGHRS and CDR2 YFSETQ. Trimming removed 0 bases at V and 7 bases at J, with 11 bases between. The CDR3 loop is CASSLVVGFNSPLHF. The CDR3 DNA sequence: TGCGCCAGCAGCTTGGTGGTAGGGTTCAATTCACCCCTCCACTTT. Looking up the rest from reference TRBV5-1 and TRBJ1-6 gives the full variable domain: KAGVTQTPRYLIKTRGQQVTLSCSPISGHRSVSWYQQTPGQGLQFLFEYFSETQRNKGNFPGRFSGRQFSNSRSEMNVSTLELGDSALYLCASSLVVGFNSPLHFGNGTRLTVT.

Details on this clone: At the DNA level, this CDR3 is encoded by other sequences in the same sample as well. V is TRBV11-3 and J is TRBJ1-3, with 8 bases lining up with TRBD1. The CDR3 length is 15 residues. With 5 bases clipped from V and 2 bases from J, the junction kept 5 bases outside the gene matches. The germline V gene has CDR1 SGHNT and CDR2 YENEEA. The CDR3 sequence is CASSPGQGPGNTIYF. The CDR3 nucleotides are TGTGCCAGCAGCCCCGGACAGGGACCTGGAAACACCATATATTTT.

The rearrangement uses TRBV10-3 and TRBJ1-2; D gene uncertain. CDR3 length: 14 amino acids. The V gene lost 5 bases and the J gene lost 7 bases, with 17 bases spanning the gap. Germline V gene data show CDR1 as ENHRY and CDR2 as SYGVKD. CDR3 residues: CAISPLEGMGGYTF. In DNA form, the CDR3 reads TGTGCCATCAGTCCCCTCGAGGGAATGGGTGGCTACACCTTC.

This clone was seen only a few times. The chain joins TRBV4-3 to TRBJ2-3; 10 nucleotides align to TRBD2. Trimming cost V 1 base and J 4 bases; bases outside gene matches: 14. Per the germline V gene, CDR1 is LGHNA and CDR2 is YSLEER. The CDR3 contains 19 residues. CDR3 DNA: TGCGCCAGCAGCCAAGGTCCGAGCGGGAGGGCCGCGGGAGCAGATACGCAGTATTTT. Translated: CASSQGPSGRAAGADTQYF.